This T cell receptor (beta chain) was found in a study of read filtering for tumor transcriptome and immune sequencing. This clonotype was seen a few times. The library was built from roughly 400 ng RNA with molecular barcoded adaptors for alpha/delta and beta/gamma chains. Via MiXCR, TCRdb re-called the reads, giving one row per CDR3 protein. The data hold 20,000 to 30,000 distinct CDR3 sequences, with roughly 20% observed a single time. The CDR3 is made up of 13 amino acids. Germline CDR1 KGHSH, CDR2 LQKENI. V shed 3 bases and J shed 6 bases, with 11 bases lying between them. This receptor was obtained from a donor aged 40 or older with multiple myeloma. The V and J genes are TRBV18 and TRBJ1-1, with D possibly TRBD1 on 5 matching bases. Sample: a population of CD138-negative cells sorted from bone marrow. CDR3 residues: CASSPQGNPEAFF. The CDR3 region has the DNA TGTGCCAGCTCACCCCAGGGTAATCCTGAAGCTTTCTTT. Full variable domain (remainder filled in from reference TRBV18 and TRBJ1-1): NAGVMQNPRHLVRRRGQEARLRCSPMKGHSHVYWYRQLPEEGLKFMVYLQKENIIDESGMPKERFSAEFPKEGPSILRIQQVVRGDSAAYFCASSPQGNPEAFFGQGTRLTVV.